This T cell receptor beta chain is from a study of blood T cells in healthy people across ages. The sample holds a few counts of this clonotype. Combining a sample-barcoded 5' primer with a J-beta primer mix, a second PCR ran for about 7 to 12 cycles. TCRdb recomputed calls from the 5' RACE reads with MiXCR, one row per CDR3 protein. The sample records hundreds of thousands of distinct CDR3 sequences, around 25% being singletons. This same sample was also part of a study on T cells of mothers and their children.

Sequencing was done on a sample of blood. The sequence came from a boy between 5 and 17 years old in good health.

The CDR3 nucleotides are TGTGCCAGCAGCCACGTGAGTCCCGCCAATTCACCCCTCCACTTT. Its translation: CASSHVSPANSPLHF. This chain uses TRBV3-1 with TRBJ1-6, with D unclear. V lost 3 bases to trimming and J lost 7 bases, with 13 bases between them. This CDR3 has 15 amino acids. Germline-derived CDR1 and CDR2 are LGHDT and YNNKEL (reference sequence).